The text below deals with one T cell receptor beta chain. The ends were cut back, 4 bases at V and 6 bases at J, with 22 bases in the middle. Germline assignment: CDR1 LNHDA and CDR2 SQIVND (reference sequence). This CDR3 has 16 residues. This entry is derived from a study of identifying expanded T cells in peripheral blood. The method was immunoSEQ multiplex PCR; TCRdb's version includes in-frame clones alone and lacks a portion of them. The table includes some 77,000 clones, around 89% detected once. The chain is built from TRBV19 and TRBJ2-7; no definite D call. The sequenced material came from blood. This sequence originates from a person aged 18 to 75 in good health. The CDR3 loop reads CASSNFGLYGVGEQYF. The CDR3 region has the DNA TGTGCCAGTAGTAATTTCGGGTTATACGGAGTAGGCGAGCAGTACTTC. Supplemented by reference TRBV19 and TRBJ2-7, the full variable domain reads DGGITQSPKYLFRKEGQNVTLSCEQNLNHDAMYWYRQDPGQGLRLIYYSQIVNDFQKGDIAEGYSVSREKKESFPLTVTSAQKNPTAFYLCASSNFGLYGVGEQYFGPGTRLTVT.